The 29 T cell receptor beta chains in this list originate from one sample, sequenced in a study of chemoradiotherapy in HPV16-positive cancers. Assay used: immunoSEQ multiplex PCR; TCRdb lists only in-frame clones, some missing. The sample consists of under 2,000 clones, about 80% of them appearing once. This material consisted of tumor tissue, taken from a patient who underwent chemoradiotherapy. Every receptor here comes from a human donor with HPV-associated anogenital cancer.

This rearrangement joins TRBV18 to TRBJ2-5; TRBD2 aligns across 11 bases. The CDR3 spans 15 residues. Unmatched junction bases numbered 3, after V lost 6 bases and J lost 0 bases. CDR1 and CDR2 (germline): KGHSH, LQKENI. CDR3 in amino acids: CASSRGLADQETQYF. As DNA, the CDR3 is TGTGCCAGCTCCCGGGGACTAGCGGACCAAGAGACCCAGTACTTC.

V usage is TRBV4-3 and J usage is TRBJ1-2; D remains ambiguous. Germline assignment: CDR1 LGHNA and CDR2 YSLEER. Trimming stripped 1 base from V and 6 bases from J, with 15 bases between. The CDR3 has 15 residues. CDR3 in amino acids: CASSQGGLHKDGYTF. The CDR3 bases are TGCGCCAGCAGCCAAGGAGGGCTTCACAAAGATGGCTACACCTTC.

This sequence joins TRBV19 and TRBJ2-7; TRBD2 agrees at 8 bases. The V gene end was trimmed by 11 bases and the J gene end by 0 bases; junction bases not matched to a gene: 15. CDR3 length: 16 amino acids. In germline, CDR1 is LNHDA, CDR2 SQIVND (reference sequence). The CDR3 nucleotides are TGTGCCCCAGTAGTAAGGGTAGCGGGGACCTCCTACGAGCAGTACGTC. The encoded protein is CAPVVRVAGTSYEQYV.

The chain links TRBV5-1 to TRBJ2-1; TRBD2 matches at 13 bases. Unmatched junction bases numbered 2, after V lost 3 bases and J lost 5 bases. The CDR3 length is 15 residues. The V gene's germline CDR1 is SGHRS and CDR2 YFSETQ. The CDR3 sequence: CASSSGLAGDNEQFF. The CDR3 nucleotides are TGCGCCAGCAGCTCAGGACTAGCGGGAGACAATGAGCAGTTCTTC. Based on the CDR3 plus reference TRBV5-1 and TRBJ2-1, the full variable domain is KAGVTQTPRYLIKTRGQQVTLSCSPISGHRSVSWYQQTPGQGLQFLFEYFSETQRNKGNFPGRFSGRQFSNSRSEMNVSTLELGDSALYLCASSSGLAGDNEQFFGPGTRLTVL.

This chain uses TRBV7-2 with TRBJ1-1, with D unresolved. The CDR3 extends over 13 amino acids. Trimming cost V 3 bases and J 1 base, with 6 bases left between them. Germline assignment: CDR1 SGHTA and CDR2 FQGNSA. CDR3 nucleotides: TGTGCCAGCAGCTTGTGGGGGAACACTGAAGCTTTCTTT. It yields the protein CASSLWGNTEAFF.

The CDR3 nucleotides are TGTGCCAGCAGCGTAGGTATGAACACTGAAGCTTTCTTT. Translation gives CASSVGMNTEAFF. The gene calls are TRBV9 and TRBJ1-1, with no clear D. Per germline, CDR1 SGDLS and CDR2 YYNGEE. CDR3 length equals 13 residues. Trimming pared 0 bases from V and 0 bases from J, leaving 3 bases between.

This CDR3 is CASSLRLAGVSTDTQYF. In DNA form, the CDR3 reads TGTGCCAGCAGCTTAAGGCTAGCGGGAGTAAGCACAGATACGCAGTATTTT. This chain joins TRBV7-2 and TRBJ2-3, with 10 bases aligning to TRBD2. CDR3 length: 17 residues. Germline CDR1 SGHTA, CDR2 FQGNSA. V shed 2 bases and J 0 bases; nucleotides not matched to a gene: 5.

The chain is built from TRBV10-3 and TRBJ2-1; D is perhaps TRBD1 (5 bases). The V gene lost 0 bases and the J gene lost 5 bases, with 23 bases spanning the gap. The CDR3 covers 19 residues. Germline CDR1 ENHRY, CDR2 SYGVKD. This CDR3 is CAISESLMMSGPDNNEQFF. Here the CDR3 DNA reads TGTGCCATCAGTGAGTCCTTAATGATGTCGGGCCCGGACAACAATGAGCAGTTCTTC.

The chain couples TRBV10-3 to TRBJ1-4; tentatively, D is TRBD1 (5 bases). Germline CDR1 is ENHRY and CDR2 is SYGVKD. The CDR3 has 14 residues. Trimming cost V 0 bases and J 3 bases, with 5 bases left between them. The CDR3 sequence: CAISESGANEKLFF. Written as DNA, the CDR3 is TGTGCCATCAGTGAGTCGGGGGCTAATGAAAAACTGTTTTTT.

This clone has a handful of counts. V and J are TRBV7-9 and TRBJ2-1; D is unclear. The CDR3 runs to 15 residues. Trimming cost V 3 bases and J 2 bases, with 11 bases left between them. Germline V CDR1 and CDR2: SEHNR, FQNEAQ (reference sequence). The CDR3 coding sequence is TGTGCCAGCAGCTTGCTTGGCGTAACCTACAATGAGCAGTTCTTC. It codes for CASSLLGVTYNEQFF.

The rearrangement joins TRBV7-9 to TRBJ1-2, with D unclear. Trimming removed 6 bases from V and 4 bases from J, with 21 bases in between. Germline V lookup: CDR1 SEHNR, CDR2 FQNEAQ (reference sequence). CDR3 length: 16 residues. In nucleotides, the CDR3 is TGTGCCAGCAGTCACACCTCCTACCGGGCGTCCTATGGCTACACCTTC. Translated: CASSHTSYRASYGYTF.

The V gene is TRBV29-1, the J gene TRBJ2-2; 11 bases map to TRBD2. The germline V gene has CDR1 SQVTM and CDR2 ANQGSEA. CDR3 length: 11 amino acids. CDR3 nucleotides: TGCGGGACTAGCGGTACCGGGGAGCTGTTTTTT. The encoded protein is CGTSGTGELFF.

The chain has TRBV4-2 and TRBJ2-3; 16 nucleotides align to TRBD2. Unmatched junction bases numbered 9, after V lost 4 bases and J lost 2 bases. CDR1 LGHNA and CDR2 YNFKEQ come from the germline V gene. The CDR3 is made up of 19 amino acids. CDR3 DNA sequence: TGTGCCAGCAGCCTCAAGCCGGGACTAGCGGGAGGGCCCACAGATACGCAGTATTTT. It is translated as CASSLKPGLAGGPTDTQYF.

J is TRBJ2-7 and V is TRBV4-2, with unresolved D. V lost 0 bases and J 6 bases, leaving 3 bases between the germline ends. Germline V lookup: CDR1 LGHNA, CDR2 YNFKEQ. This CDR3 is built from 11 residues. The CDR3 nucleotides read TGTGCCAGCAGCCAAGATTTCGAGCAGTACTTC. It codes for CASSQDFEQYF.

This clone qualifies as large. The rearrangement uses TRBV7-3 and TRBJ2-5, with D unresolved. The CDR3 consists of 14 residues. Trimming shortened V by 6 bases and J by 4 bases, and 15 bases separated the two germline ends. The V gene's germline CDR1 is SGHTA and CDR2 FQGTGA. The CDR3 region has the DNA TGTGCCAGCAGTAACGGTGGTGGTGGAGAGACCCAGTACTTC. Amino acid sequence: CASSNGGGGETQYF.

The chain is built from TRBV7-3 and TRBJ2-1; TRBD2 agrees at 8 bases. V was pared by 3 bases and J by 5 bases, with 0 bases of the junction left unmatched. Looked up from germline, CDR1 is SGHTA and CDR2 is FQGTGA. CDR3 size: 13 residues. This CDR3 reads CASSFSGNNEQFF. The CDR3 DNA is TGTGCCAGCAGCTTTAGCGGGAACAATGAGCAGTTCTTC.

The chain joins TRBV30 to TRBJ2-7; unclear D gene. Germline CDR1 and CDR2: GTSNPN and SVGIG (reference sequence). V lost 7 bases, J lost 2 bases, and 21 bases lay in between. The CDR3 covers 15 residues. In nucleotides, the CDR3 is TGTGCCTTATCAACACCCTATAACATGACCTACGAGCAGTACTTC. It is translated as CALSTPYNMTYEQYF.

This chain links TRBV29-1 with TRBJ2-7; weak D call: TRBD1 (5 bases). The CDR3 consists of 10 residues. V shed 2 bases and J shed 6 bases, with 5 bases lying between them. Germline V gene data show CDR1 as SQVTM and CDR2 as ANQGSEA. The CDR3 region is CSVEQGEQYF. In DNA, the CDR3 is TGCAGCGTTGAACAGGGCGAGCAGTACTTC.

The chain uses TRBV29-1 and TRBJ1-1; D is unresolved. The ends were cut back, 4 bases at V and 3 bases at J, with 9 bases in the middle. Germline V gene lookup returns CDR1 SQVTM and CDR2 ANQGSEA. The CDR3 totals 12 residues. The chain's CDR3 is CSVVPKDTEAFF. CDR3 nucleotides: TGCAGCGTTGTGCCCAAGGACACTGAAGCTTTCTTT.

This CDR3 is CSVEGLARTDTQYF. CDR3 sequence (DNA): TGCAGCGTCGAGGGACTAGCGCGCACAGATACGCAGTATTTT. The chain joins TRBV29-1 to TRBJ2-3; 10 nucleotides align to TRBD2. The V and J ends lost 6 bases and 1 base, in that order; junction bases with no gene match: 4. The length of the CDR3 is 14 residues. Germline V CDR1 and CDR2: SQVTM, ANQGSEA.

This chain connects TRBV7-8 to TRBJ2-5; D could derive from TRBD1 or TRBD2 (5 bases each). Germline values: CDR1 SGHVS, CDR2 FQNEAQ. Trimming pared 5 bases from V and 0 bases from J, leaving 16 bases between. The CDR3 has 16 residues. The CDR3 bases are TGTGCCAGCAGCCAGGACGTGGGACGGTACCAAGAGACCCAGTACTTC. Translation: CASSQDVGRYQETQYF.

J is TRBJ2-1 and V is TRBV5-8, with 9 bases that match TRBD2. This CDR3 region has 18 residues. The V gene's germline CDR1 is SGHTS and CDR2 YDEGEE. V lost 2 bases and J lost 4; bases outside the gene matches: 13. CDR3 protein: CASSFYLWGLAGYNEQFF. CDR3 DNA: TGTGCCAGCAGCTTTTACCTTTGGGGACTAGCTGGATACAATGAGCAGTTCTTC.

This chain connects TRBV11-2 to TRBJ1-6; D gene unclear. V was shortened by 3 bases and J by 10 bases, with 13 bases between the two germline ends. This CDR3 has 14 residues. Germline CDR1 is SGHAT and CDR2 is FQNNGV. The DNA of the CDR3 is TGTGCCAGCAGCTTGGACTTTAGCGGATCACCCCTCCACTTT. Translation gives CASSLDFSGSPLHF.

This rearrangement joins TRBV29-1 to TRBJ2-6; D may be TRBD1 (5 bases). The CDR3 consists of 15 residues. The V and J ends lost 6 bases and 0 bases respectively, with 12 bases between them. CDR1 and CDR2 from the germline V gene are SQVTM and ANQGSEA. The CDR3 region is CSVWTSSSGANVLTF. DNA for the CDR3: TGCAGCGTATGGACATCAAGCTCTGGGGCCAACGTCCTGACTTTC.

The V and J genes are TRBV29-1 and TRBJ2-7, with TRBD2 as a possible D gene (5 bases). Germline CDR1 SQVTM, CDR2 ANQGSEA. V was shortened by 4 bases and J by 6 bases, with 10 bases between the two germline ends. This CDR3 is built from 11 residues. This CDR3 is CSVVGGFEQYF. Written as DNA, the CDR3 is TGCAGCGTTGTAGGCGGGTTCGAGCAGTACTTC.

In DNA form, the CDR3 reads TGTGCCAGCAGCGAGGACTCGACGTCAACTTTATACGAGCAGTACGTC. It encodes CASSEDSTSTLYEQYV. The chain joins TRBV6-4 to TRBJ2-7; D is possibly TRBD2 (5 bases). The germline CDR1 and CDR2 sequences are MRHNA and SNTAGT. CDR3 length equals 16 residues. Trimming cost V 6 bases and J 4 bases, with 22 bases left between them.

This clone came up a few times. The CDR3 loop reads CASSFQQGGTEAFF. CDR3 nucleotide sequence: TGTGCCAGCAGCTTTCAACAGGGGGGGACTGAAGCTTTCTTT. The chain uses TRBV7-2 and TRBJ1-1; 8 positions agree with TRBD1. Germline-derived CDR1 and CDR2 are SGHTA and FQGNSA. The CDR3 length is 14 residues. The J segment lost 5 bases and the V segment lost 3 bases, leaving 5 bases of the junction unmatched.

The chain links TRBV18 to TRBJ2-7; D remains ambiguous. Trimming shortened V by 2 bases and J by 0 bases, and 8 bases separated the two germline ends. The CDR3 spans 14 residues. Germline CDR1 reads KGHSH; CDR2 reads LQKENI. The CDR3 DNA sequence: TGTGCCAGCTCACCAATGGCTCTCTCCTACGAGCAGTACTTC. Its translation: CASSPMALSYEQYF.

This clone is a singleton in its sample. This sequence joins TRBV6-4 and TRBJ2-3, with TRBD1 as a possible D gene (5 bases). V gave up 2 bases and J gave up 2 bases, with 5 bases separating them. This CDR3 is 13 amino acids long. CDR1 and CDR2 (germline): MRHNA, SNTAGT. The CDR3 DNA is TGTGCCAGCAGTGACGGACACACAGATACGCAGTATTTT. This gives the protein CASSDGHTDTQYF.